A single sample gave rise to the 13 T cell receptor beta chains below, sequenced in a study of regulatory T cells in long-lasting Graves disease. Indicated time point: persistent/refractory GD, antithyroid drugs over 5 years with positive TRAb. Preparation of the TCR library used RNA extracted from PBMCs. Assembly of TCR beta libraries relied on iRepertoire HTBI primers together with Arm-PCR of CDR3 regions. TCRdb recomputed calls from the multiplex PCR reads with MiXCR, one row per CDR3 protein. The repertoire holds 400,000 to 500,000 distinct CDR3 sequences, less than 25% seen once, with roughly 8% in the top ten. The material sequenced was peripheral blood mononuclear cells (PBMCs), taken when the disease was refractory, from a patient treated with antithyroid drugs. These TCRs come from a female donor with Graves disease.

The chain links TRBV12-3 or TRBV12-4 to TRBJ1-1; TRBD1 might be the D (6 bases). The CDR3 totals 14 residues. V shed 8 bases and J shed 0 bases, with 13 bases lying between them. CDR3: CASRRDTMNTEAFF. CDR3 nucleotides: TGTGCCAGCCGCCGGGACACCATGAACACTGAAGCTTTCTTT.

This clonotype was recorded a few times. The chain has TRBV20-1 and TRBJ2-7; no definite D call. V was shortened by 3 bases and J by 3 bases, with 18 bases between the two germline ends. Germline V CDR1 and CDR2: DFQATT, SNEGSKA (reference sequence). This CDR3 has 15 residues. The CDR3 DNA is TGCAGTGCTAGCCCCCGACTGGGCAGCCTCTACGAGCAGTACTTC. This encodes CSASPRLGSLYEQYF.

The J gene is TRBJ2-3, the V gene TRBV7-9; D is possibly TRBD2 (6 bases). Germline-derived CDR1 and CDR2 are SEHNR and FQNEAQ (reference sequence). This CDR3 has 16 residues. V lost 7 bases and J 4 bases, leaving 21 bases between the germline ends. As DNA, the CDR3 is TGTGCCAGCAACACCGGGAGCATCAGATTTTCAGATACGCAGTATTTT. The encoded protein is CASNTGSIRFSDTQYF.

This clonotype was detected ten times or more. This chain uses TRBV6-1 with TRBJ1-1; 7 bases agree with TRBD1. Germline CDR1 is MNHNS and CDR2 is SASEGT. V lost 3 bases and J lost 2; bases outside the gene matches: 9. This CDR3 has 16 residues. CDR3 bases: TGTGCCAGCAGTGAGCGGTTTACAGGGGTTAACACTGAAGCTTTCTTT. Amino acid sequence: CASSERFTGVNTEAFF.

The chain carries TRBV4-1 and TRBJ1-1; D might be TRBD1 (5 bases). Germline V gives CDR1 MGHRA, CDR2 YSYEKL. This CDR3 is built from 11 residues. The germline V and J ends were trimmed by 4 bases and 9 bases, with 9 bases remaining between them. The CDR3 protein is CASSRGHQAFF. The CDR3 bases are TGCGCCAGCAGCCGCGGACACCAAGCTTTCTTT.

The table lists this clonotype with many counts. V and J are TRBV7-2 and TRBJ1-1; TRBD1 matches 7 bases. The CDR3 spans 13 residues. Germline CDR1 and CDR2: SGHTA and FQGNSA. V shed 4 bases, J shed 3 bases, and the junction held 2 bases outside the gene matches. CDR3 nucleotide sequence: TGTGCCAGCAGCTCACAGGGGTACACTGAAGCTTTCTTT. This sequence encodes CASSSQGYTEAFF.

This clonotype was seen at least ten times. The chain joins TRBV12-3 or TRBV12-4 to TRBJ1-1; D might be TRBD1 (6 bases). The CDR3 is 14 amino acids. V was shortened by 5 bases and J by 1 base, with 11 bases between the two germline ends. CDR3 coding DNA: TGTGCCAGCAGTCGACAGGCGCAGAACACTGAAGCTTTCTTT. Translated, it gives CASSRQAQNTEAFF.

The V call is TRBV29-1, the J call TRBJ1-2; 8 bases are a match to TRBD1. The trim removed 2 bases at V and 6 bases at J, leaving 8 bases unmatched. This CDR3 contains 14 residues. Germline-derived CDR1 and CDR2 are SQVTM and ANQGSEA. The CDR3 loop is CSVERGGQDDGYTF. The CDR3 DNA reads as TGCAGCGTTGAAAGGGGGGGACAGGACGATGGCTACACCTTC. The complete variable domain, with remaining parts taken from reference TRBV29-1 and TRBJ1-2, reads SAVISQKPSRDICQRGTSLTIQCQVDSQVTMMFWYRQQPGQSLTLIATANQGSEATYESGFVIDKFPISRPNLTFSTLTVSNMSPEDSSIYLCSVERGGQDDGYTFGSGTRLTVV.

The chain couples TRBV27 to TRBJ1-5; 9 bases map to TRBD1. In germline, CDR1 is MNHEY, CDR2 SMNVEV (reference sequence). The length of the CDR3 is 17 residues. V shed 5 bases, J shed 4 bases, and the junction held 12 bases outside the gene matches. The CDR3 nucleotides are TGTGCCAGCAGTCCCCATTTTAGCGGGACAGGGAATCAGCCCCAGCATTTT. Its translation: CASSPHFSGTGNQPQHF.

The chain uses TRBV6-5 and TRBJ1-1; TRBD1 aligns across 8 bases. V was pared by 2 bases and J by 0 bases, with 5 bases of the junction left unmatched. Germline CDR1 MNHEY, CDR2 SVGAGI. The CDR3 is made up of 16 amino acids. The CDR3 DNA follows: TGTGCCAGCAGTTACGCGCAGGGGGCGTTGAACACTGAAGCTTTCTTT. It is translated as CASSYAQGALNTEAFF.

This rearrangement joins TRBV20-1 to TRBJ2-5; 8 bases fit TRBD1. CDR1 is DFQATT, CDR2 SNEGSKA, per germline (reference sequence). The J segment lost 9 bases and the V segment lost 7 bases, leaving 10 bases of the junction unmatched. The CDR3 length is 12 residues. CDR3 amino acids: CSGRQGSVAQYF. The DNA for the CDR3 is TGCAGTGGGCGACAGGGGAGTGTGGCCCAGTACTTC.

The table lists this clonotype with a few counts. Here the CDR3 reads CASTMGGQGGYEQYF. DNA of the CDR3: TGCGCCAGCACCATGGGGGGACAGGGGGGATACGAGCAGTACTTC. The chain combines TRBV4-1 with TRBJ2-7; TRBD1 matches at 11 bases. Trimming took 7 bases from V and 4 from J; bases not matched to a gene: 9. The CDR3 loop spans 15 amino acids. CDR1 is MGHRA and CDR2 is YSYEKL in the germline V gene.

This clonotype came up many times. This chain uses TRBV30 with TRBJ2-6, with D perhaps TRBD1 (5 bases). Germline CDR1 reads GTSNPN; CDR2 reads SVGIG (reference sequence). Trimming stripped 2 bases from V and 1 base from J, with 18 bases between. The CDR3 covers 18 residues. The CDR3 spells CAWSPPGFSLSGANVLTF. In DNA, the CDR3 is TGTGCCTGGAGTCCACCAGGGTTTTCCCTATCTGGGGCCAACGTCCTGACTTTC.